These 20 T cell receptor beta chains share one sample of origin, sequenced in a study of blood T cells in healthy people across ages. Then a second PCR, running about 7 to 11 cycles, was carried out with a sample-barcoded 5' primer and a J-beta primer mix. TCRdb passed the 5' RACE reads through MiXCR, listing each CDR3 protein once. The sample records more than 800,000 distinct CDR3 sequences, 25% to 30% being singletons. Sequencing was done on a sample of blood. The receptor source for this set is a woman of 80 years or more in good health.

This clonotype has ten or more counts. The chain is built from TRBV24-1 and TRBJ2-1; the D gene is possibly TRBD2 (5 bases). V dropped 1 base and J dropped 5 bases, with 17 bases sitting between them. The CDR3 is 17 residues long. Germline CDR1 is KGHDR and CDR2 is SFDVKD. The CDR3 loop is CATSDFRGSGRDNEQFF. As DNA, the CDR3 is TGTGCCACCAGTGATTTCCGGGGATCGGGTAGGGACAATGAGCAGTTCTTC.

The V call is TRBV5-1, the J call TRBJ1-4; tentatively, D is TRBD1 (5 bases). Trimming shortened V by 0 bases and J by 7 bases, and 7 bases separated the two germline ends. The CDR3 contains 13 residues. CDR1 is SGHRS, CDR2 YFSETQ, per germline. DNA of the CDR3: TGCGCCAGCAGCTTGGGGGACGCTGAAAAACTGTTTTTT. This sequence encodes CASSLGDAEKLFF.

The chain uses TRBV2 and TRBJ1-5; no reliable D call. Trimming left V 0 bases short and J 5 bases short, with 11 bases between. Germline CDR1 is SNHLY and CDR2 is FYNNEI. This CDR3 comprises 15 residues. In DNA form, the CDR3 reads TGTGCCAGCAGTGAAGCGAACGGAGTCCATCAGCCCCAGCATTTT. It encodes CASSEANGVHQPQHF.

In the case of this clonotype: A much larger clonotype is one base distant, so this may be a read error. V usage is TRBV25-1 and J usage is TRBJ1-2; D gene uncertain. From germline, CDR1 is MGHDK and CDR2 SYGVNS. The CDR3 has 12 amino acids. The CDR3 sequence is CACSEKLGICTF. The CDR3 nucleotides read TGTGCCTGCAGTGAGAAACTAGGAATTTGCACCTTC.

Ten or more counts support this clonotype. The chain couples TRBV24-1 to TRBJ2-3; TRBD1 matches 7 bases. There are 16 residues in the CDR3. The germline V gene encodes CDR1 KGHDR and CDR2 SFDVKD. V lost 2 bases to trimming and J lost 6 bases; unmatched junction nucleotides: 10. The CDR3 DNA is TGTGCCACCAGTGATTCGGCAGGGGGTCGTTTTGATACGCAGTATTTT. Its translation: CATSDSAGGRFDTQYF.

This sequence joins TRBV20-1 and TRBJ2-7, with TRBD1 matching over 7 bases. With 4 bases clipped from V and 11 bases from J, the junction kept 11 bases outside the gene matches. CDR3 length: 12 residues. Per the germline V gene, CDR1 is DFQATT and CDR2 is SNEGSKA (reference sequence). CDR3 loop: CSAKGQALGEYF. CDR3 coding DNA: TGCAGTGCTAAAGGACAGGCACTGGGGGAGTACTTC.

The table lists this clonotype with many counts. The V gene is TRBV7-2, the J gene TRBJ1-2; D is undetermined. V was shortened by 5 bases and J by 3 bases, with 16 bases between the two germline ends. The CDR3 totals 15 residues. The germline gives CDR1 SGHTA, CDR2 FQGNSA. In DNA, the CDR3 is TGTGCCAGCAGCCGAATACAGCCTTGGTACTATGGCTACACCTTC. Protein: CASSRIQPWYYGYTF.

The CDR3 DNA reads TGTGCCAGCAGCGTTTTGGATGGGACAGTTGTAAACAATGAGCAGTTCTTC. This gives the protein CASSVLDGTVVNNEQFF. The rearrangement links TRBV9 to TRBJ2-1, with 7 bases aligning to TRBD1. The germline CDR1 and CDR2 sequences are SGDLS and YYNGEE. Germline trimming cut 2 bases from V and 5 bases from J; bases unmatched to any gene: 13. CDR3 length equals 17 residues.

The sample holds many counts of this clonotype. The chain carries TRBV7-9 and TRBJ1-6, with D hard to call. CDR3 length: 14 residues. Per germline, CDR1 SEHNR and CDR2 FQNEAQ (reference sequence). The V and J ends lost 0 bases and 10 bases respectively, with 10 bases between them. The CDR3 spells CASSLAGKSSPLHF. The CDR3 coding sequence is TGTGCCAGCAGCTTAGCAGGGAAGAGCTCACCCCTCCACTTT.

This clonotype was counted many times. The chain uses TRBV29-1 and TRBJ1-5; 8 bases match TRBD1. Germline CDR1 reads SQVTM; CDR2 reads ANQGSEA. This CDR3 has 13 residues. V lost 5 bases, J lost 6 bases, and 6 bases stayed unmatched. DNA of the CDR3: TGCAGCGTTAGGACAGGGAAGGGTCAGCCCCAGCATTTT. Amino acids: CSVRTGKGQPQHF.

The chain employs TRBV5-1 and TRBJ2-1; maybe TRBD1 (6 bases). The CDR3 sequence is 14 residues long. Trimming stripped 4 bases from V and 4 bases from J, with 12 bases between. Per germline, CDR1 SGHRS and CDR2 YFSETQ. CDR3 nucleotides: TGCGCCAGCAGCACCGGACAGCCGTACAATGAGCAGTTCTTC. It specifies CASSTGQPYNEQFF. The full variable domain, completed using reference TRBV5-1 and TRBJ2-1, is KAGVTQTPRYLIKTRGQQVTLSCSPISGHRSVSWYQQTPGQGLQFLFEYFSETQRNKGNFPGRFSGRQFSNSRSEMNVSTLELGDSALYLCASSTGQPYNEQFFGPGTRLTVL.

The chain combines TRBV20-1 with TRBJ2-5; D is ambiguous. The last part of the DNA fits TRBJ2-7 better; the J call may be wrong. The germline gives CDR1 DFQATT, CDR2 SNEGSKA (reference sequence). The CDR3 contains 13 residues. Here the CDR3 reads CSARFSANYEQYF. The DNA of the CDR3 is TGCAGTGCTAGATTTTCGGCTAACTACGAGCAGTACTTC.

V and J are TRBV20-1 and TRBJ2-4; D may be TRBD1 or TRBD2 (7 bases each). V lost 6 bases and J 7 bases, leaving 16 bases between the germline ends. The CDR3 extends over 13 amino acids. Per the germline V gene, CDR1 is DFQATT and CDR2 is SNEGSKA (reference sequence). CDR3 in amino acids: CSAPRQGGNIQYF. The CDR3 DNA is TGCAGTGCCCCCCGACAGGGAGGGAACATTCAGTACTTC.

About this clonotype itself: It may be a read error: a sequence one base away is much more abundant. The chain recombines TRBV12-3 or TRBV12-4 with TRBJ1-1, with 7 bases that match TRBD1. The CDR3 extends over 15 amino acids. The chain's CDR3 is CASSWDSSMNAEAFF. The CDR3, as DNA: TGTGCCAGCAGTTGGGACAGTTCCATGAACGCTGAAGCTTTCTTT.

As concerns this clonotype: A much larger clone sits a single nucleotide away, making a read error possible. This chain connects TRBV28 to TRBJ2-3; no definite D call. The germline CDR1 and CDR2 sequences are MDHEN and SYDVKM. The CDR3 loop spans 15 amino acids. CDR3 residues: CAGSTYGTGTDTQYF. The CDR3 bases are TGTGCCGGCAGTACATACGGAACAGGCACAGATACGCAGTATTTT.

As for this clonotype: The junction and the germline gene differ at one end; a read error may be behind it. V gene TRBV7-9 combines with J gene TRBJ1-1; the D is unclear. The CDR3 runs 15 residues. CDR1 is SEHNR, CDR2 FQNEAQ, per germline (reference sequence). CDR3 sequence reads: CSSSLPGMGNTEAFF. CDR3 in DNA: TGTTCCAGCAGTTTGCCCGGGATGGGCAACACTGAAGCTTTCTTT.

Regarding this clonotype: A much larger clone differs from this one at a single base, so this may be a read error. The chain recombines TRBV12-3 or TRBV12-4 with TRBJ2-5, with 10 bases lining up with TRBD2. This CDR3 comprises 15 residues. Germline trimming cut 3 bases from V and 11 bases from J; bases unmatched to any gene: 12. CDR3 region: CASSFVSGGANEQYF. CDR3 nucleotide sequence: TGTGCCAGCAGTTTCGTCAGCGGGGGGGCCAATGAGCAGTACTTC.

The table lists this clonotype with many counts. The chain recombines TRBV6-5 with TRBJ2-1; 7 nucleotides line up with TRBD2. The CDR3 is made up of 14 amino acids. V lost 10 bases to trimming and J lost 2 bases; unmatched junction nucleotides: 8. The V gene's germline CDR1 is MNHEY and CDR2 SVGAGI. The CDR3 spells CAIKAGITYNEQFF. The DNA for the CDR3 is TGTGCCATCAAAGCGGGGATCACCTACAATGAGCAGTTCTTC.

For this clonotype: One end of the junction does not line up with germline, which may come from a read error. The chain is built from TRBV9 and TRBJ2-1; 8 positions agree with TRBD2. In germline, CDR1 is SGDLS, CDR2 YYNGEE. There are 15 residues in the CDR3. The CDR3 sequence is CASSVGSGGYNGQFF. CDR3 nucleotide sequence: TGTGCCAGCAGCGTAGGCTCGGGGGGGTACAATGGGCAGTTCTTC.

This chain joins TRBV7-9 and TRBJ2-3; D might be TRBD2 (6 bases). The CDR3 consists of 15 residues. V was pared by 5 bases and J by 3 bases, with 15 bases between. Germline loops: CDR1 SEHNR, CDR2 FQNEAQ (reference sequence). The CDR3 loop is CASSRAGRSTDTQYF. Here the CDR3 DNA reads TGTGCCAGCAGCCGCGCGGGACGGTCTACAGATACGCAGTATTTT.